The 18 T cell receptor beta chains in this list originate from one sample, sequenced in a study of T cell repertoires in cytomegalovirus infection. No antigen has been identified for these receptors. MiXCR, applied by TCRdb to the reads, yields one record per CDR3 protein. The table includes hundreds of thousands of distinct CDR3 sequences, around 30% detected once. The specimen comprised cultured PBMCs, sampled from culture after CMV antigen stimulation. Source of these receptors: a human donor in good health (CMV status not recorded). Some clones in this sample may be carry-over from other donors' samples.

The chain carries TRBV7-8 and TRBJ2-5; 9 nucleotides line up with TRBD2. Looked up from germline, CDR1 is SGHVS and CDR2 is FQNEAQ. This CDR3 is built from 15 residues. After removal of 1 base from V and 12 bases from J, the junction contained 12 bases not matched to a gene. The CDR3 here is CASSLERLAGSGEYF. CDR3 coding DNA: TGTGCCAGCAGCTTAGAGCGGCTAGCGGGGTCTGGAGAGTACTTC.

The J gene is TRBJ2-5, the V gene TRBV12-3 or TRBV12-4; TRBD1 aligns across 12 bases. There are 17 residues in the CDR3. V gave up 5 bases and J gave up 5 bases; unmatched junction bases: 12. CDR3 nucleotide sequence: TGTGCCAGCAGTAGACTGGTGGGGACAGGGGGCTCGGAGACCCAGTACTTC. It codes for CASSRLVGTGGSETQYF.

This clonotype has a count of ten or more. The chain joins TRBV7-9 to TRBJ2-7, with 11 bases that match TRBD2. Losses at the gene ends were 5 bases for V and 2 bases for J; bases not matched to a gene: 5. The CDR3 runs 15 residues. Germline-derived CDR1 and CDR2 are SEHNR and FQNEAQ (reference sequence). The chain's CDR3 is CASSRGTSGPYEQYF. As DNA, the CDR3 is TGTGCCAGCAGCCGCGGGACTAGCGGCCCCTACGAGCAGTACTTC.

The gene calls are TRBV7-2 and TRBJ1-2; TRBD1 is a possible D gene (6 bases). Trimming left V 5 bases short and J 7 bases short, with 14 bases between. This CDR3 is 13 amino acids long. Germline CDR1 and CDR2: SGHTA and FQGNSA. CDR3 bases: TGTGCCAGCAGCCCCCCTGGGGGCTTTGGCTACACCTTC. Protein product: CASSPPGGFGYTF.

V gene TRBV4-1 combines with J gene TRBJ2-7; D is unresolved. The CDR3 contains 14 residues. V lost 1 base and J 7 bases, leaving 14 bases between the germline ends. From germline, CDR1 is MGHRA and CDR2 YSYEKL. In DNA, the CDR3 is TGCGCCAGCAGCCAAGTTGGGCTAGTTGATGAGCAGTACTTC. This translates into CASSQVGLVDEQYF.

The CDR3 DNA reads as TGTGCCAGCAGCTGGGGGGTGGGGGCAGGCGAGCAGTACTTC. Amino acids: CASSWGVGAGEQYF. The rearrangement links TRBV7-2 to TRBJ2-7; D may correspond to TRBD1 or TRBD2 (6 bases each). There are 14 residues in the CDR3. The V end was cut by 4 bases, the J end by 6 bases, with 16 bases between. The V gene's germline CDR1 is SGHTA and CDR2 FQGNSA.

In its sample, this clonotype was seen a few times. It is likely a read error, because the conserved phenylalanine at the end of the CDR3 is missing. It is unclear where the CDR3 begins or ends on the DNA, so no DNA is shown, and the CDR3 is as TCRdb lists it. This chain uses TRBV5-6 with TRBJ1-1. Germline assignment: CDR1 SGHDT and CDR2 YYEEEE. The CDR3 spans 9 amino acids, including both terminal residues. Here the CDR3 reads CASSLSVTG.

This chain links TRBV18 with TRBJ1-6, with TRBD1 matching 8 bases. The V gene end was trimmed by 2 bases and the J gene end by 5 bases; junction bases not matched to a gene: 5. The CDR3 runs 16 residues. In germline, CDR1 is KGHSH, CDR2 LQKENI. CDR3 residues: CASSPTRGHDNSPLHF. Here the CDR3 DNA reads TGTGCCAGCTCACCAACCAGGGGGCACGATAATTCACCCCTCCACTTT. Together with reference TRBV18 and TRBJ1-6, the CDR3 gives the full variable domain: NAGVMQNPRHLVRRRGQEARLRCSPMKGHSHVYWYRQLPEEGLKFMVYLQKENIIDESGMPKERFSAEFPKEGPSILRIQQVVRGDSAAYFCASSPTRGHDNSPLHFGNGTRLTVT.

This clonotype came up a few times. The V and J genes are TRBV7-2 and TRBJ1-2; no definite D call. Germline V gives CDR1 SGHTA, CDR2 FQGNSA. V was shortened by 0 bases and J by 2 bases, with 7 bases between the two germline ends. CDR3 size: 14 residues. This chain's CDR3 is CASSLAKENYGYTF. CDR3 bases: TGTGCCAGCAGCTTAGCAAAAGAAAACTATGGCTACACCTTC.

The CDR3 nucleotides read TGTGCCACCAGCGCCCGAGGGAGAGGGCGTCCCCAAGAGACCCAGTACTTC. Its translation is CATSARGRGRPQETQYF. The chain employs TRBV15 and TRBJ2-5, with D perhaps matching TRBD2 (5 bases). The CDR3 spans 17 residues. V lost 5 bases to trimming and J lost 1 base, with 20 bases between them. Germline CDR1 is LNHNV and CDR2 is YYDKDF (reference sequence).

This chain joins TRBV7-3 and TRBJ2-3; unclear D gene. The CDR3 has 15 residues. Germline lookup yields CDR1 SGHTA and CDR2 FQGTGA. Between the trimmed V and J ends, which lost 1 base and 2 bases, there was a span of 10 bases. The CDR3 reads CASSLNYGDTDTQYF. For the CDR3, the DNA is TGTGCCAGCAGCTTAAACTACGGAGACACAGATACGCAGTATTTT.

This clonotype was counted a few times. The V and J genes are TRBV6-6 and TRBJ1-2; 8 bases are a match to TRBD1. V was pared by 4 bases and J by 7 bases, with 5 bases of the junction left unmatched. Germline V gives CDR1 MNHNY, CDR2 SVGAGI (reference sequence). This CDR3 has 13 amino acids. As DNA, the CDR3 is TGTGCCAGCAGTTTTCCGACAGGGGCTGGCTACACCTTC. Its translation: CASSFPTGAGYTF.

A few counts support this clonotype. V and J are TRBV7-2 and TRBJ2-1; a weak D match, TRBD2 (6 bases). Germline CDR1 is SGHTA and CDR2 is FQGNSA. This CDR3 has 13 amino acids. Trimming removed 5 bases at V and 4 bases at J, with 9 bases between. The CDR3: CASSAGLYNEQFF. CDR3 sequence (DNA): TGTGCCAGCAGCGCGGGACTGTACAATGAGCAGTTCTTC.

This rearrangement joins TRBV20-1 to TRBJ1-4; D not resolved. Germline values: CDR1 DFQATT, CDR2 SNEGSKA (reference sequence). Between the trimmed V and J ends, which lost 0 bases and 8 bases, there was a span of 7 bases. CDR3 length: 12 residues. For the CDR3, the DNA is TGCAGTGCTAGAGACGACAAAGAAAAACTGTTTTTT. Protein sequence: CSARDDKEKLFF.

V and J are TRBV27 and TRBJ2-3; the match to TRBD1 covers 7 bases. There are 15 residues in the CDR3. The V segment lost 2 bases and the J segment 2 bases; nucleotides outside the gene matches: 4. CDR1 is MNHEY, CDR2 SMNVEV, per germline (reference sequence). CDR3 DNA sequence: TGTGCCAGCAGTTTAAGGGACAGAATCACAGATACGCAGTATTTT. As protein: CASSLRDRITDTQYF.

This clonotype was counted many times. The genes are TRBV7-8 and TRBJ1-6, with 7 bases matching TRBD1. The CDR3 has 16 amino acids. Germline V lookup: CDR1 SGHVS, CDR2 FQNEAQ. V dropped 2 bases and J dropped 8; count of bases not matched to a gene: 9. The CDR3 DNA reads TGTGCCAGCAGCTTATTAGCTGGGACAGATTATTCACCCCTCCACTTT. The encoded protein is CASSLLAGTDYSPLHF.

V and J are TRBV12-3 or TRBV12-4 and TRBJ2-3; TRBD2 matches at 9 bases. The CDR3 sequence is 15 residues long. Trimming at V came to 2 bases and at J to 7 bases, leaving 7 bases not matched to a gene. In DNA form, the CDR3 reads TGTGCCAGCAGTTTATTCGCGGGGGGGTCAAATACGCAGTATTTT. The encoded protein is CASSLFAGGSNTQYF.

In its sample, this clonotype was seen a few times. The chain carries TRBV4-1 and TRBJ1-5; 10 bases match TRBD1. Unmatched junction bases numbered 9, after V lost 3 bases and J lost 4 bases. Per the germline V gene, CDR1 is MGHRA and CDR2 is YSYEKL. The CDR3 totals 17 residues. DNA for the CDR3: TGCGCCAGCAGCCAGGGAACGGGACAGGGGAAGAATCAGCCCCAGCATTTT. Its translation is CASSQGTGQGKNQPQHF.